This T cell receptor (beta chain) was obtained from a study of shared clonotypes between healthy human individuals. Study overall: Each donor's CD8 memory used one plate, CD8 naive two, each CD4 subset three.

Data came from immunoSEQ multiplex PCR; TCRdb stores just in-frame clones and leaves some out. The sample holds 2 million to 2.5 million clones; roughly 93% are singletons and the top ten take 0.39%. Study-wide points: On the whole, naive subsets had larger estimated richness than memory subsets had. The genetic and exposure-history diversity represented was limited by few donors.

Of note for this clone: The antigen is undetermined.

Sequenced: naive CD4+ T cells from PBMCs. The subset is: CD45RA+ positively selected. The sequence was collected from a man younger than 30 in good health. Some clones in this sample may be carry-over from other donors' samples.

CDR3 in amino acids: CASRFRQTNTEAFF. CDR3 DNA sequence: TGTGCCAGTCGTTTTAGGCAGACGAACACTGAAGCTTTCTTT. The J gene is TRBJ1-1, the V gene TRBV2, with D unclear. This CDR3 is 14 amino acids long. Germline V CDR1 and CDR2: SNHLY, FYNNEI. The V and J ends lost 9 bases and 1 base respectively, with 15 bases between them.